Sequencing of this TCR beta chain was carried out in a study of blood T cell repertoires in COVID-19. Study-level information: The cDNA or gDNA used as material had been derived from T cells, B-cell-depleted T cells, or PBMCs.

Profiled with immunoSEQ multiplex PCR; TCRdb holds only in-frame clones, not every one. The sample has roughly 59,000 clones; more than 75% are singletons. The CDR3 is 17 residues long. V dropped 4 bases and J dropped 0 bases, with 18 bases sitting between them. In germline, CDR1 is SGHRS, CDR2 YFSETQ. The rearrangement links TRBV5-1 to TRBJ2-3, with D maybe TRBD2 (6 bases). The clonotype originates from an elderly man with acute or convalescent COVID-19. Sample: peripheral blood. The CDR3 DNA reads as TGCGCCAGCAGCACCCCGGGTGGCGGGGCCAGCACAGATACGCAGTATTTT. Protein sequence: CASSTPGGGASTDTQYF.